Below, 21 T cell receptor beta chains from the same sample are listed, as sequenced in a study of cytomegalovirus exposure and HLA in healthy donors. The study ran its PCR with 60 Vbeta and 13 Jbeta primers. Method: immunoSEQ multiplex PCR; TCRdb's copy keeps in-frame clones and lacks some. Of under 250,000 clones listed, approximately 80% are singletons. Sequenced: PBMCs. The receptors derive from a male donor in good health and CMV-seronegative.

V gene TRBV5-1 combines with J gene TRBJ2-7, with D unclear. Germline-derived CDR1 and CDR2 are SGHRS and YFSETQ. The CDR3 totals 14 residues. Trimming took 4 bases from V and 3 from J, leaving 14 bases between them. CDR3 sequence reads: CASSIAGGNYEQYF. In DNA, the CDR3 is TGCGCCAGCAGCATTGCCGGCGGTAACTACGAGCAGTACTTC.

In regard to this clone: The sample carries other DNA sequences with the same CDR3. The V call is TRBV9, the J call TRBJ2-3, with a possible D match to TRBD2 (6 bases). The CDR3 contains 16 residues. Germline CDR1 is SGDLS and CDR2 is YYNGEE. Trimming left V 0 bases short and J 1 base short, with 12 bases between. The CDR3 coding sequence is TGTGCCAGCAGCGTAGGAACTAGCCGCCGCACAGATACGCAGTATTTT. Translating gives CASSVGTSRRTDTQYF.

The CDR3 spells CASSPPGGEQFF. DNA of the CDR3: TGTGCCAGCAGCCCCCCTGGCGGTGAGCAGTTCTTC. J is TRBJ2-1 and V is TRBV9; no definite D call. Between the trimmed V and J ends, which lost 4 bases and 9 bases, there was a span of 11 bases. The CDR3 is 12 amino acids. From germline, CDR1 is SGDLS and CDR2 YYNGEE.

Concerning this clone itself: Other DNA sequences from this sample encode an identical CDR3 as well. The chain recombines TRBV9 with TRBJ2-5; 7 nucleotides line up with TRBD2. Trimming at V came to 0 bases and at J to 5 bases, leaving 4 bases not matched to a gene. CDR3 size: 14 residues. From germline, CDR1 is SGDLS and CDR2 YYNGEE. As DNA, the CDR3 is TGTGCCAGCAGCGTAGGCGGGAGTGGGGAGACCCAGTACTTC. Translation gives CASSVGGSGETQYF.

This sequence joins TRBV2 and TRBJ2-2; maybe TRBD2 (6 bases). Trimming took 6 bases from V and 1 from J, leaving 9 bases between them. Germline CDR1 and CDR2: SNHLY and FYNNEI. CDR3 length: 14 amino acids. CDR3 sequence reads: CASRGRRNTGELFF. DNA for the CDR3: TGTGCCAGCAGGGGGAGGCGGAACACCGGGGAGCTGTTTTTT. The full variable domain, in which reference TRBV2 and TRBJ2-2 provide the parts outside the CDR3, is EPEVTQTPSHQVTQMGQEVILRCVPISNHLYFYWYRQILGQKVEFLVSFYNNEISEKSEIFDDQFSVERPDGSNFTLKIRSTKLEDSAMYFCASRGRRNTGELFFGEGSRLTVL.

This rearrangement joins TRBV27 to TRBJ1-5, with 7 bases identical to TRBD1. In germline, CDR1 is MNHEY, CDR2 SMNVEV (reference sequence). After removal of 5 bases from V and 4 bases from J, the junction contained 11 bases not matched to a gene. The CDR3 sequence is 16 residues long. CDR3 in amino acids: CASSIGRGQKNQPQHF. CDR3 DNA sequence: TGTGCCAGCAGTATTGGCCGGGGACAGAAAAATCAGCCCCAGCATTTT.

This clone came up a few times. The rearrangement links TRBV29-1 to TRBJ2-2, with 8 bases aligning to TRBD2. Germline CDR1 SQVTM, CDR2 ANQGSEA. The CDR3 is 15 amino acids. V was clipped by 2 bases and J by 3 bases; unmatched bases: 5. CDR3 region: CSVEWRGAHTGELFF. For the CDR3, the DNA is TGCAGCGTTGAATGGCGGGGGGCGCACACCGGGGAGCTGTTTTTT.

The rearrangement joins TRBV2 to TRBJ1-5; possible D gene TRBD1, 5 bases. V gave up 2 bases and J gave up 4 bases, with 9 bases separating them. Germline V CDR1 and CDR2: SNHLY, FYNNEI. This CDR3 region has 14 residues. The CDR3 loop is CASSEWAGNQPQHF. The CDR3 DNA is TGTGCCAGCAGTGAATGGGCAGGGAATCAGCCCCAGCATTTT. Using reference TRBV2 and TRBJ1-5 for the parts outside the CDR3, the full variable domain is EPEVTQTPSHQVTQMGQEVILRCVPISNHLYFYWYRQILGQKVEFLVSFYNNEISEKSEIFDDQFSVERPDGSNFTLKIRSTKLEDSAMYFCASSEWAGNQPQHFGDGTRLSIL.

CDR3 in DNA: TGTGCCAGTAGTAAGCGGGGTGAGGTCCACGAGCAGTACTTC. It specifies CASSKRGEVHEQYF. This chain links TRBV19 with TRBJ2-7; TRBD2 matches at 7 bases. In germline, CDR1 is LNHDA, CDR2 SQIVND (reference sequence). Trimming cost V 4 bases and J 5 bases; bases outside gene matches: 8. This CDR3 is 14 amino acids long.

This clone turned up a few times. V is TRBV5-6 and J is TRBJ1-1; D gene unclear. V was pared by 0 bases and J by 5 bases, with 11 bases between. CDR3 length: 14 amino acids. Per germline, CDR1 SGHDT and CDR2 YYEEEE. The CDR3 DNA reads TGTGCCAGCAGCTTGGGGGGAGGAAGGACTGAAGCTTTCTTT. Translation: CASSLGGGRTEAFF.

The chain recombines TRBV19 with TRBJ2-5; the D gene is possibly TRBD2 (6 bases). The J call is doubtful: the DNA matches TRBJ2-7 better. The CDR3 consists of 16 residues. Germline V CDR1 and CDR2: LNHDA, SQIVND (reference sequence). CDR3 loop: CASSPRGSTFSYEQYF. For the CDR3, the DNA is TGTGCCAGTAGTCCCCGGGGGAGTACTTTCTCCTACGAGCAGTACTTC.

The chain couples TRBV6-5 to TRBJ2-1; perhaps TRBD2 as D (5 bases). Germline V gene data show CDR1 as MNHEY and CDR2 as SVGAGI. V was trimmed by 5 bases and J by 10 bases, leaving 18 bases between them. The CDR3 sequence is 14 residues long. Here the CDR3 reads CASSGAVLSTEQFF. The CDR3 DNA is TGTGCCAGCAGTGGAGCGGTTCTTAGTACCGAGCAGTTCTTC.

This rearrangement joins TRBV19 to TRBJ1-5; unclear D gene. The germline V gene encodes CDR1 LNHDA and CDR2 SQIVND (reference sequence). Trimming pared 0 bases from V and 4 bases from J, leaving 13 bases between. The length of the CDR3 is 16 residues. CDR3 coding DNA: TGTGCCAGTAGTATAGACCTCCCACCCACAAATCAGCCCCAGCATTTT. This codes for CASSIDLPPTNQPQHF. The full variable domain, in which reference TRBV19 and TRBJ1-5 provide the parts outside the CDR3, is DGGITQSPKYLFRKEGQNVTLSCEQNLNHDAMYWYRQDPGQGLRLIYYSQIVNDFQKGDIAEGYSVSREKKESFPLTVTSAQKNPTAFYLCASSIDLPPTNQPQHFGDGTRLSIL.

A single count supports this clone. The chain is built from TRBV11-2 and TRBJ2-5, with 9 positions matching TRBD2. Gene TRBJ2-7 matches the end of the DNA better, so the J call may be wrong. The CDR3 is made up of 16 amino acids. Germline V gene data show CDR1 as SGHAT and CDR2 as FQNNGV. The CDR3 sequence: CASSLVAGVGGGEQYF. Here the CDR3 DNA reads TGTGCCAGCAGCTTGGTAGCGGGAGTTGGTGGGGGCGAGCAGTACTTC.

The chain joins TRBV9 to TRBJ2-2; TRBD2 aligns across 11 bases. CDR3 length: 16 residues. Germline loops: CDR1 SGDLS, CDR2 YYNGEE. The V segment lost 4 bases and the J segment 3 bases; nucleotides outside the gene matches: 5. CDR3 in amino acids: CASSILAGEDTGELFF. In nucleotides, the CDR3 is TGTGCCAGCAGCATACTAGCGGGAGAGGACACCGGGGAGCTGTTTTTT.

The chain's CDR3 is CASSIQTGSSTDTQYF. The DNA for the CDR3 is TGTGCCAGTAGTATTCAAACCGGGAGTAGCACAGATACGCAGTATTTT. The chain joins TRBV19 to TRBJ2-3; possible D gene TRBD2, 6 bases. The V end lost 3 bases, the J end lost 0 bases, and 13 bases lay between the germline ends. CDR3 length: 16 residues. The V gene's germline CDR1 is LNHDA and CDR2 SQIVND (reference sequence).

CDR3 residues: CASIPLQGESEQYF. The DNA for the CDR3 is TGTGCCAGCATTCCCTTACAGGGGGAGAGCGAGCAGTACTTC. V and J are TRBV2 and TRBJ2-5; the match to TRBD1 covers 8 bases. The tail of the sequence fits TRBJ2-7 better, so the J call may be wrong. Germline CDR1 and CDR2: SNHLY and FYNNEI. The CDR3 is 14 residues long.

The gene calls are TRBV7-7 and TRBJ2-2; D not certain. Deletions cut 0 bases from V and 1 base from J, with 6 bases between. Germline values: CDR1 SSHAT, CDR2 FNYEAQ (reference sequence). The CDR3 spans 15 residues. This CDR3 is CASSLATVNTGELFF. The DNA for the CDR3 is TGTGCCAGCAGCTTAGCCACAGTGAACACCGGGGAGCTGTTTTTT.

The chain has TRBV9 and TRBJ1-4; 8 bases fit TRBD1. In germline, CDR1 is SGDLS, CDR2 YYNGEE. The V and J ends lost 3 bases and 8 bases, in that order; junction bases with no gene match: 9. CDR3 length equals 15 residues. The CDR3 sequence: CASSGRTGKGEKLFF. The CDR3, as DNA: TGTGCCAGCAGCGGCAGGACAGGGAAAGGCGAAAAACTGTTTTTT.

The chain carries TRBV7-2 and TRBJ2-7, with 8 nucleotides matching TRBD2. The CDR3 runs to 16 residues. V shed 5 bases, J shed 2 bases, and the junction held 11 bases outside the gene matches. Germline values: CDR1 SGHTA, CDR2 FQGNSA. The DNA of the CDR3 is TGTGCCAGCAGCGAAAGAGGGGCGGGAGGAACCTACGAGCAGTACTTC. This encodes CASSERGAGGTYEQYF.

The chain employs TRBV28 and TRBJ1-5; D is possibly TRBD1 (6 bases). V was trimmed by 2 bases and J by 4 bases, leaving 9 bases between them. CDR3 size: 14 residues. Germline CDR1 is MDHEN and CDR2 is SYDVKM. The DNA of the CDR3 is TGTGCCAGCAGTTTAGGACAGAGTAATCAGCCCCAGCATTTT. Protein: CASSLGQSNQPQHF.